This T cell receptor beta chain comes out of a study of CD4 T cells in relation to SARS-CoV-2 and coronaviruses. Germline CDR1 reads MNHEY; CDR2 reads SVGAGI. This CDR3 has 13 residues. The V gene lost 6 bases and the J gene lost 3 bases, with 9 bases spanning the gap. Regarding this clone: Antigen: not known.

Unexposed donor CD4+ T cells date from about 2011-2019, before the COVID-19 pandemic. Isolation of CD4+ T cells took place after roughly nine days in culture. Repertoires were generated with immunoSEQ multiplex PCR, while TCRdb's copy carries only in-frame clones and drops some. The profile covers more than 15,000 clones, with around 73% appearing a single time and roughly a fifth taken by the ten largest. V gene TRBV6-5 combines with J gene TRBJ1-5, with D hard to call. The sequencing input was CD4+ T cells from PBMCs, cultured in vitro. The sequence was obtained from a human donor in good health. The DNA of the CDR3 is TGTGCCAGCAGCCTACGAGTCAATCAGCCCCAGCATTTT. It yields the protein CASSLRVNQPQHF.